The 9 T cell receptor beta chains below all came from one sample that was sequenced in a study of siplizumab effects on memory and regulatory T cells. Some clones are missing from TCRdb's copy, which holds only in-frame ones; the method was immunoSEQ multiplex PCR. The table records 90,000 to 150,000 clones, 90% to 95% of them present only once. Sequences were obtained from non-Treg CD4+ T cells sorted from blood. The receptors here all came from a human donor in good health.

The genes are TRBV12-2 and TRBJ2-7; the D call in the table, TRBD2, was not verified against the DNA. TRBV12-2 counts as a pseudogene. The CDR3 runs to 15 residues. CDR3 sequence: CASRLVISGPYEQYF. DNA of the CDR3: TGTGCAAGTCGCTTAGTTATTAGCGGACCCTACGAGCAGTACTTC.

This clone was seen a single time. V and J are TRBV14 and TRBJ1-1; D is undetermined. The CDR3 contains 14 residues. Germline lookup yields CDR1 SGHDN and CDR2 FVKESK. The V end was cut by 2 bases, the J end by 4 bases, with 11 bases between. The CDR3 nucleotides are TGTGCCAGCAGCCAACTCAGGACCCTCACTGAAGCTTTCTTT. Translating gives CASSQLRTLTEAFF. Full variable domain (missing parts from reference TRBV14 and TRBJ1-1): EAGVTQFPSHSVIEKGQTVTLRCDPISGHDNLYWYRRVMGKEIKFLLHFVKESKQDESGMPNNRFLAERTGGTYSTLKVQPAELEDSGVYFCASSQLRTLTEAFFGQGTRLTVV.

The chain is built from TRBV6-4 and TRBJ2-7, with TRBD2 matching over 9 bases. V gave up 5 bases and J gave up 2 bases; unmatched junction bases: 4. The CDR3 is 14 amino acids. CDR1 and CDR2 (germline): MRHNA, SNTAGT. The CDR3 here is CASSSSGATYEQYF. The CDR3 DNA reads as TGTGCCAGCAGTTCTAGCGGGGCTACCTACGAGCAGTACTTC.

The V gene is TRBV6-7, the J gene TRBJ1-5; no definite D call. TRBV6-7 has ORF status, its function being uncertain. Trimming pared 7 bases from V and 6 bases from J, leaving 19 bases between. CDR3 length: 15 amino acids. CDR3 sequence reads: CASTERVLIVQPQHF. CDR3 sequence (DNA): TGTGCCAGCACAGAACGGGTACTGATTGTTCAGCCCCAGCATTTT.

The gene calls are TRBV5-5 and TRBJ2-7, with 9 nucleotides matching TRBD1. V trimming: 3 bases; J trimming: 7 bases; junction bases outside the gene matches: 5. Germline CDR1 SGHKS, CDR2 YYEKEE (reference sequence). The CDR3 runs to 13 residues. The DNA for the CDR3 is TGTGCCAGCAGCTGGGACAGGGATCGGGAGCAGTACTTC. As protein: CASSWDRDREQYF.

J is TRBJ2-3 and V is TRBV2, with TRBD2 matching over 10 bases. CDR1 and CDR2 (germline): SNHLY, FYNNEI. With V trimmed by 10 bases and J by 2 bases, 6 bases remained unmatched. The CDR3 length is 14 residues. CDR3 nucleotide sequence: TGTGCCACCAGGACTAGCGGCCTCACAGATACGCAGTATTTT. Translation: CATRTSGLTDTQYF. The whole variable domain, filled in from reference TRBV2 and TRBJ2-3, reads EPEVTQTPSHQVTQMGQEVILRCVPISNHLYFYWYRQILGQKVEFLVSFYNNEISEKSEIFDDQFSVERPDGSNFTLKIRSTKLEDSAMYFCATRTSGLTDTQYFGPGTRLTVL.

V and J are TRBV10-3 and TRBJ2-1; 14 bases match TRBD2. CDR3 length equals 17 residues. The germline CDR1 and CDR2 sequences are ENHRY and SYGVKD. V was clipped by 3 bases and J by 9 bases; unmatched bases: 10. For the CDR3, the DNA is TGTGCCATCAGTGACCGGGACAGTGGACTAGCGGGGGGTGAGCAGTTCTTC. As protein: CAISDRDSGLAGGEQFF.

V is TRBV5-1 and J is TRBJ1-2; 9 bases align to TRBD1. With V trimmed by 1 base and J by 3 bases, 1 base remained unmatched. This CDR3 contains 14 residues. Germline loops: CDR1 SGHRS, CDR2 YFSETQ. CDR3 sequence: CASSLRTGDYGYTF. The CDR3 nucleotides read TGCGCCAGCAGCTTGAGGACAGGGGACTATGGCTACACCTTC.

This chain links TRBV10-3 with TRBJ2-1; D might be TRBD1 (6 bases). CDR1 and CDR2 from the germline V gene are ENHRY and SYGVKD. V lost 4 bases and J 2 bases, leaving 9 bases between the germline ends. This CDR3 is built from 14 residues. CDR3 sequence: CAISGGGTYNEQFF. The CDR3 DNA sequence: TGTGCCATCAGTGGAGGGGGAACCTACAATGAGCAGTTCTTC.